Presented here are 4 T cell receptor beta chains from one specimen sequenced in a study of blood T cell repertoires in COVID-19. Data came from immunoSEQ multiplex PCR; TCRdb stores just in-frame clones and leaves some out. The sample records around 110,000 clones, around 78% being singletons. The sample taken for sequencing was peripheral blood. All receptors derive from a man aged 25 to 40 with acute or convalescent COVID-19.

V is TRBV7-6 and J is TRBJ2-3, with D tentatively TRBD2 (5 bases). CDR1 SGHVS and CDR2 FNYEAQ come from the germline V gene. The CDR3 is made up of 18 amino acids. V lost 5 bases and J lost 4, with 25 bases in between. CDR3 amino acids: CASSLTLGRGPAPDTQYF. The CDR3, as DNA: TGTGCCAGCAGCCTCACCCTCGGACGCGGGCCCGCCCCAGATACGCAGTATTTT. Full variable domain (missing parts from reference TRBV7-6 and TRBJ2-3): GAGVSQSPRYKVTKRGQDVALRCDPISGHVSLYWYRQALGQGPEFLTYFNYEAQQDKSGLPNDRFSAERPEGSISTLTIQRTEQRDSAMYRCASSLTLGRGPAPDTQYFGPGTRLTVL.

This chain connects TRBV4-2 to TRBJ1-1; no clear D. Germline CDR1 reads LGHNA; CDR2 reads YNFKEQ. The CDR3 loop spans 17 amino acids. V shed 1 base and J shed 5 bases, with 20 bases lying between them. The CDR3 protein is CASSQVPQSSAQTEAFF. The CDR3 DNA reads as TGTGCCAGCAGCCAAGTACCCCAGTCTTCAGCGCAAACTGAAGCTTTCTTT.

This clone occurred a few times. The genes are TRBV4-1 and TRBJ2-7; no reliable D call. Germline CDR1 MGHRA, CDR2 YSYEKL. The CDR3 covers 13 residues. The V end lost 0 bases, the J end lost 9 bases, and 12 bases lay between the germline ends. The CDR3 bases are TGCGCCAGCAGCCAAGATCAATATGAGGCGCAGTACTTC. As protein: CASSQDQYEAQYF.

The chain couples TRBV6-5 to TRBJ2-3, with TRBD2 identical over 9 bases. With V trimmed by 10 bases and J by 3 bases, 8 bases remained unmatched. The germline gives CDR1 MNHEY, CDR2 SVGAGI. The CDR3 length is 14 residues. The CDR3 loop reads CANQASGITDTQYF. The CDR3 coding sequence is TGTGCCAACCAGGCTAGCGGGATTACAGATACGCAGTATTTT.